This T cell receptor (beta chain) was sequenced during a study of blood T cell repertoires in COVID-19. About the study: COVID-19 samples from acute and convalescent phases originated in the United States, Italy and Spain.

Per the original data handling: Amplifying reference gene primers gave estimates of nucleated cell counts. Clones were sequenced by immunoSEQ multiplex PCR, and TCRdb holds only the in-frame ones, with some missing. That table is the source of V, J and clone size, and D and trimming were worked out from the DNA. The sample contains 55,000 to 70,000 clones, roughly 84% of which appear only once. The ends were cut back, 5 bases at V and 5 bases at J, with 13 bases in the middle. The CDR3 length is 15 residues. Germline V gene data show CDR1 as MNHEY and CDR2 as SMNVEV (reference sequence). The chain recombines TRBV27 with TRBJ1-6; tentative D call: TRBD1 (5 bases). The TCR was taken from a woman in her late teens or twenties with acute or convalescent COVID-19. The specimen sequenced was peripheral blood. The CDR3 nucleotides are TGTGCCAGCAGTCTCAGGGTAGGGAATAATTCACCCCTCCACTTT. Protein sequence: CASSLRVGNNSPLHF.